This T cell receptor (beta chain) comes out of a study of cytomegalovirus exposure and HLA in healthy donors. In the case of this clone: Its antigen is unidentified.

Overall study findings and caveats: Under in vitro conditions, a few CMV-associated chains were confirmed as specific for CMV antigens. TCR beta sequences reportedly predicted most subjects' HLA-A and HLA-B alleles accurately.

Primers: 60 Vbeta forward and 13 Jbeta reverse. The assay was immunoSEQ multiplex PCR, and TCRdb's table has in-frame clones only and misses some. Of about 160,000 clones listed, 77% are singletons. The clonotype comes from a woman aged 25 to 45 in good health and CMV-seronegative. Sequencing used PBMCs.

In nucleotides, the CDR3 is TGTGCCAGCAGCCCCGGGACAGCCGGCTCTGGAAACACCATATATTTT. Protein sequence: CASSPGTAGSGNTIYF. The chain carries TRBV7-7 and TRBJ1-3, with 7 bases lining up with TRBD1. The CDR3 extends over 16 amino acids. In germline, CDR1 is SSHAT, CDR2 FNYEAQ (reference sequence). Trimming removed 5 bases from V and 0 bases from J; junction bases left unmatched: 7.